What follows are 5 T cell receptor beta chains derived from one specimen sequenced in a study of cytomegalovirus exposure and HLA in healthy donors. Sequencing was performed with immunoSEQ multiplex PCR; in TCRdb, only in-frame clones are kept and a portion is missing. The table lists about 200,000 clones, roughly 84% of them singletons. Sequenced sample: PBMCs. Every receptor here comes from a woman between 25 and 40 years old in good health and CMV-seropositive.

The chain carries TRBV18 and TRBJ2-1; TRBD1 agrees at 12 bases. V lost 7 bases to trimming and J lost 8 bases; unmatched junction nucleotides: 9. CDR3 size: 15 residues. The germline CDR1 and CDR2 sequences are KGHSH and LQKENI. CDR3 nucleotides: TGTGCCAGCTACACCGGGACAGGGGGCTTGGATGAGCAGTTCTTC. Protein: CASYTGTGGLDEQFF.

The chain carries TRBV27 and TRBJ1-5, with TRBD1 matching over 7 bases. V shed 5 bases and J 2 bases; nucleotides not matched to a gene: 6. The germline gives CDR1 MNHEY, CDR2 SMNVEV (reference sequence). The CDR3 is 15 residues long. The CDR3 DNA is TGTGCCAGCAGTCAAGACAGGGTAGGCAATCAGCCCCAGCATTTT. This sequence encodes CASSQDRVGNQPQHF.

This clone was counted once. The chain uses TRBV5-4 and TRBJ2-5; a weak D match, TRBD2 (6 bases). Trimming stripped 1 base from V and 2 bases from J, with 9 bases between. CDR1 is SGHNT and CDR2 is YYREEE in the germline V gene (reference sequence). This CDR3 region has 14 residues. The CDR3 DNA reads TGTGCCAGCAGCTTGAAGCGGGCACAAGAGACCCAGTACTTC. Translated, it gives CASSLKRAQETQYF.

The chain couples TRBV30 to TRBJ1-2; 7 nucleotides line up with TRBD1. Trimming took 2 bases from V and 8 from J; bases not matched to a gene: 8. The germline V gene encodes CDR1 GTSNPN and CDR2 SVGIG (reference sequence). This CDR3 comprises 13 residues. The CDR3 is CAWSTGTVSGYTF. The DNA for the CDR3 is TGTGCCTGGAGTACCGGGACAGTGAGCGGCTACACCTTC.

V and J are TRBV18 and TRBJ1-1; 7 bases align to TRBD1. Germline CDR1 is KGHSH and CDR2 is LQKENI. Trimming at V came to 4 bases and at J to 1 base, leaving 6 bases not matched to a gene. The CDR3 contains 15 residues. In DNA form, the CDR3 reads TGTGCCAGCTCACGACAGGGACCGTCGAACACTGAAGCTTTCTTT. Residues: CASSRQGPSNTEAFF.